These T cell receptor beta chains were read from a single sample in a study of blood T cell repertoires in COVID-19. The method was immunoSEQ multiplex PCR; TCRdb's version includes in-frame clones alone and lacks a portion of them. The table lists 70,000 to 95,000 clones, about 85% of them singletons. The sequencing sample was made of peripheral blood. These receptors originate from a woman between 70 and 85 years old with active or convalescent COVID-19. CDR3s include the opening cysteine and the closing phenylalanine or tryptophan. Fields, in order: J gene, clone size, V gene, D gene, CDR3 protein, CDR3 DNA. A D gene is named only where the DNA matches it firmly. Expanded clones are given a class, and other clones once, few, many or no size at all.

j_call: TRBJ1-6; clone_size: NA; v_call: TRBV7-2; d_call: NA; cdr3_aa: CASSPQGASPLHF; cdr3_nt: TGTGCCAGCAGCCCACAGGGTGCGTCACCCCTCCACTTT
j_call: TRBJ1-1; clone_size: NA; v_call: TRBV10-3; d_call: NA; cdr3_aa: CAISARPNTEAFF; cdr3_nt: TGTGCCATCAGTGCCCGTCCTAACACTGAAGCTTTCTTT
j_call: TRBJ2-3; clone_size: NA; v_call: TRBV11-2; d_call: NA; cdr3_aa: CASSLRREADTQYF; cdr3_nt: TGTGCCAGCAGCCTGCGGCGGGAAGCAGATACGCAGTATTTT
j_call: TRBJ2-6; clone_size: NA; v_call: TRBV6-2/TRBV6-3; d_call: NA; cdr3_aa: CASSYAVRSSGANVLTF; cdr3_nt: TGTGCCAGCAGTTACGCAGTCCGCAGCTCTGGGGCCAACGTCCTGACTTTC
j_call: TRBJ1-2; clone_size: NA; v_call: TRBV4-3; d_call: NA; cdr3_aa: CASSQDMGSAGYTF; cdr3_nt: TGCGCCAGCAGCCAAGATATGGGGAGCGCGGGCTACACCTTC
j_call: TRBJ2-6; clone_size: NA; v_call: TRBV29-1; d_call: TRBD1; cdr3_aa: CSVAGTGVKTGANVLTF; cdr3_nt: TGCAGCGTTGCCGGGACAGGGGTGAAAACTGGGGCCAACGTCCTGACTTTC
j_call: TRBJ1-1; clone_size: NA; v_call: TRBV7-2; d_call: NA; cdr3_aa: CASSFASTEAFF; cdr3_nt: TGTGCCAGCAGCTTTGCTAGCACTGAAGCTTTCTTT
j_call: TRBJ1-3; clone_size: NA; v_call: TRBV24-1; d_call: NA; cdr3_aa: CATSDLCQISGNTIYF; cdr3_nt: TGTGCCACCAGTGATTTGTGTCAAATTTCTGGAAACACCATATATTTT
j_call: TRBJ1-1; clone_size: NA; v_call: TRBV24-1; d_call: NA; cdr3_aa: CATSDWAYTEAFF; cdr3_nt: TGTGCCACCAGTGATTGGGCCTACACTGAAGCTTTCTTT
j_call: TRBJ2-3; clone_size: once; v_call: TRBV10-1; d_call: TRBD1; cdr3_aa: CASSERAGGSDTQYF; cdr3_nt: TGCGCCAGCAGTGAGCGGGCAGGGGGCTCGGATACGCAGTATTTT
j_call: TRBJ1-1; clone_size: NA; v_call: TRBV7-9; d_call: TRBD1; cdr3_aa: CASSPYRGGTEAFF; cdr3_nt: TGTGCCAGCAGCCCCTACAGGGGCGGCACTGAAGCTTTCTTT
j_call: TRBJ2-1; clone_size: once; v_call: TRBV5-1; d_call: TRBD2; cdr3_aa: CASSLEAGSYNEQFF; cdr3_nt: TGCGCCAGCAGCTTGGAAGCGGGATCCTACAATGAGCAGTTCTTC
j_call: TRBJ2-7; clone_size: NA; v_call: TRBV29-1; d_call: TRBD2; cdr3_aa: CSVGSGGATTREQYF; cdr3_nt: TGCAGCGTTGGTAGCGGGGGGGCGACAACCCGCGAGCAGTACTTC
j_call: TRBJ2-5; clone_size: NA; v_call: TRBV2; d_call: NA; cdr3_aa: CASSDGIGTLSGETQYF; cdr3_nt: TGTGCCAGCAGTGATGGGATCGGGACACTTTCTGGAGAGACCCAGTACTTC
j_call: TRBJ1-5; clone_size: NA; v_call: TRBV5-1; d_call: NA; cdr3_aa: CASSEDNPGYQPQHF; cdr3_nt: TGCGCCAGCAGCGAGGACAACCCCGGGTACCAGCCCCAGCATTTT
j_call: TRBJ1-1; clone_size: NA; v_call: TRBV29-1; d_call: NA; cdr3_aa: CSVVPKQVGTEAFF; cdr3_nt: TGCAGCGTTGTCCCTAAACAGGTAGGCACTGAAGCTTTCTTT
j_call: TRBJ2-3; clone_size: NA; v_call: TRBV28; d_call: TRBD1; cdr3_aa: CASSSTGFKGTDTQYF; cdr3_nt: TGTGCCAGCAGTTCGACAGGGTTTAAGGGCACAGATACGCAGTATTTT
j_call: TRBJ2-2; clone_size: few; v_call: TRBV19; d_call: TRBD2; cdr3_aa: CASSRLAGGSNTGELFF; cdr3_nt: TGTGCCAGTAGCCGACTAGCGGGGGGTTCGAACACCGGGGAGCTGTTTTTT
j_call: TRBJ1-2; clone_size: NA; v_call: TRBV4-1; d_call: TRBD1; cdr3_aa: CASSPGQGGVYGYTF; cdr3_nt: TGCGCCAGCAGCCCCGGACAGGGGGGGGTCTATGGCTACACCTTC
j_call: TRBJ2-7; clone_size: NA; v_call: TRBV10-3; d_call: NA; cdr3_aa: CASAGTGGHEQYF; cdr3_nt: TGTGCCTCCGCCGGGACCGGGGGGCACGAGCAGTACTTC
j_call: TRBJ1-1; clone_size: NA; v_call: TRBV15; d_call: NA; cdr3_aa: CATSRDRAARGTEAFF; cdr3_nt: TGTGCCACCAGCAGAGATCGGGCAGCCCGAGGGACTGAAGCTTTCTTT
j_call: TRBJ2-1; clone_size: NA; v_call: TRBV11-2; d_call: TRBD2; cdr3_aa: CASRPLSGGYNEQFF; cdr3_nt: TGTGCCAGCAGACCCCTTAGCGGGGGTTACAATGAGCAGTTCTTC
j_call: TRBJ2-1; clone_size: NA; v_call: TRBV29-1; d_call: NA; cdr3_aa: CSVEWGGGGNEQFF; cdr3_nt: TGCAGCGTTGAGTGGGGGGGCGGTGGAAATGAGCAGTTCTTC
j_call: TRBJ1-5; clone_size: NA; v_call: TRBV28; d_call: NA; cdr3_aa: CASSLGGGNQPQHF; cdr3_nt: TGTGCCAGCAGTTTAGGGGGCGGGAATCAGCCCCAGCATTTT
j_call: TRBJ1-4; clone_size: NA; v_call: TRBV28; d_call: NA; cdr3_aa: CASSFAYAEKLFF; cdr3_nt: TGTGCCAGCAGTTTTGCCTATGCCGAAAAACTGTTTTTT